This TCR beta chain is drawn from a study of T cell responses to AZD1222 COVID-19 vaccine. Remarks on this clone: Its target is unknown.

General study points: The span of vaccine-associated CD4 TCRs extended across spike, with dominance at 160-218 and 743-854. A mostly white British donor set with more females was recruited, and clonal diversity was possibly underestimated. It was only a handful of AZD1222 recipients who were seropositive at baseline.

Measured with immunoSEQ multiplex PCR; TCRdb has only the in-frame clones, and not every one. This sample carries over 150,000 clones, over 80% of them seen once, and the ten largest clones take under 1.1%. The source material was peripheral blood, sampled 28 days after the second dose of the MenACWY control vaccine. The sequence came from an adult who received the MenACWY meningococcal vaccine as a control.

CDR3 nucleotides: TGTGCCAGCAGTCTCCAACTAGCGGGGGGAGGTGAGCAGTACTTC. Amino acid sequence: CASSLQLAGGGEQYF. V gene TRBV14 combines with J gene TRBJ2-7; 12 bases align to TRBD2. J gave up 7 bases and V 6 bases, and 10 bases lay outside the gene matches. This CDR3 has 15 amino acids. Germline V gene data show CDR1 as SGHDN and CDR2 as FVKESK.